The 16 T cell receptor beta chains in this list originate from one sample, sequenced in a study of beta chain features in type 1 diabetes. Sequencing targeted expressed TCRB transcripts, as all isolated RNA had been reverse transcribed. Produced via immunoSEQ multiplex PCR; TCRdb's table is partial and in-frame only. Here the sample spans around 240,000 clones, about a sixth being singletons. For these receptors, no antigen is known. Whole-study findings and limits: Type 1 diabetes patients had moderately but significantly shorter TCRB CDR3s in all four CD4+ subsets.

What was sequenced was naive CD4+ T cells from blood. These receptors originate from a man aged 30 to 45 with type 1 diabetes.

This clone was detected a few times. This specimen includes other DNA sequences encoding the same CDR3. The rearrangement joins TRBV29-1 to TRBJ2-3; D tentatively reads TRBD1 or TRBD2 (6 bases each). Germline CDR1 SQVTM, CDR2 ANQGSEA. The CDR3 runs 13 residues. V dropped 6 bases and J dropped 0 bases, with 10 bases sitting between them. CDR3 loop: CSVRGTSTDTQYF. In DNA form, the CDR3 reads TGCAGCGTGAGGGGGACTAGCACAGATACGCAGTATTTT.

The V and J genes are TRBV14 and TRBJ2-1; the match to TRBD1 covers 9 bases. Losses at the gene ends were 4 bases for V and 6 bases for J; bases not matched to a gene: 10. This CDR3 comprises 16 residues. Germline CDR1 reads SGHDN; CDR2 reads FVKESK. The CDR3 loop reads CASSLDRGILINEQFF. CDR3 coding DNA: TGTGCCAGCAGCCTGGACAGGGGAATTTTAATCAATGAGCAGTTCTTC.

This clone was counted a few times. The V call is TRBV2, the J call TRBJ2-3; a possible D gene is TRBD1 (5 bases). The germline V and J ends were trimmed by 2 bases and 1 base, with 10 bases remaining between them. The CDR3 runs to 15 residues. The germline gives CDR1 SNHLY, CDR2 FYNNEI. The CDR3 here is CASSEMGLRTDTQYF. CDR3 nucleotides: TGTGCCAGCAGTGAAATGGGGCTGCGCACAGATACGCAGTATTTT.

The rearrangement joins TRBV6-1 to TRBJ2-7, with a weak D call TRBD1 (5 bases). CDR1 is MNHNS and CDR2 is SASEGT in the germline V gene. V was cut by 4 bases and J by 0 bases, with 10 bases left in between. The CDR3 runs 14 residues. The DNA of the CDR3 is TGTGCCAGCAGTGGGACATTGGTCTCCTACGAGCAGTACTTC. Amino acid sequence: CASSGTLVSYEQYF.

This clone was detected only a few times. The J gene is TRBJ1-2, the V gene TRBV13; tentatively, D is TRBD1 (5 bases). The CDR3 loop spans 13 amino acids. Trimming took 6 bases from V and 7 from J, leaving 15 bases between them. Germline CDR1 reads PRHDT; CDR2 reads FYEKMQ (reference sequence). The CDR3 loop is CASRIRGTGGYTF. The CDR3 DNA reads as TGTGCCAGCAGGATCCGGGGGACCGGTGGCTACACCTTC. Full variable domain (rest looked up from reference TRBV13 and TRBJ1-2): AAGVIQSPRHLIKEKRETATLKCYPIPRHDTVYWYQQGPGQDPQFLISFYEKMQSDKGSIPDRFSAQQFSDYHSELNMSSLELGDSALYFCASRIRGTGGYTFGSGTRLTVV.

This clone was found a few times. This chain connects TRBV7-8 to TRBJ2-2; D is perhaps TRBD1 or TRBD2 (5 bases each). Germline V CDR1 and CDR2: SGHVS, FQNEAQ. The CDR3 is made up of 16 amino acids. The V end was cut by 7 bases, the J end by 6 bases, with 21 bases between. CDR3 in DNA: TGTGCCAGCACCCCTTACCGGGACCTCGATCCCGGGGAGCTGTTTTTT. This translates into CASTPYRDLDPGELFF.

The gene calls are TRBV30 and TRBJ1-2; D gene uncertain. Trimming cost V 6 bases and J 0 bases, with 8 bases left between them. CDR1 and CDR2 (germline): GTSNPN, SVGIG (reference sequence). This CDR3 contains 12 residues. CDR3 protein: CACDPANYGYTF. The CDR3 coding sequence is TGTGCCTGTGACCCAGCTAACTATGGCTACACCTTC.

The table lists this clone with a few counts. The V and J genes are TRBV11-1 and TRBJ2-1; D is undetermined. Germline CDR1 SGHAT, CDR2 FQDESV (reference sequence). The CDR3 runs to 14 residues. V was trimmed by 5 bases and J by 0 bases, leaving 8 bases between them. The CDR3 DNA reads as TGTGCCAGCAGCAACAGCCGCTCCTACAATGAGCAGTTCTTC. It codes for CASSNSRSYNEQFF.

This clone occurred a few times. The chain employs TRBV4-2 and TRBJ1-4, with 7 bases that match TRBD1. The germline gives CDR1 LGHNA, CDR2 YNFKEQ. Unmatched junction bases numbered 5, after V lost 5 bases and J lost 5 bases. CDR3 length equals 14 residues. CDR3 residues: CASSTTGINEKLFF. CDR3 nucleotides: TGTGCCAGCAGCACGACAGGGATAAATGAAAAACTGTTTTTT.

The chain is built from TRBV7-2 and TRBJ2-3, with a weak D call TRBD2 (5 bases). There are 12 residues in the CDR3. In germline, CDR1 is SGHTA, CDR2 FQGNSA. The germline V and J ends were trimmed by 5 bases and 4 bases, with 7 bases remaining between them. The CDR3: CASSGRSDTQYF. The CDR3 nucleotides are TGTGCCAGCAGCGGGAGATCAGATACGCAGTATTTT. The full variable domain, in which reference TRBV7-2 and TRBJ2-3 provide the parts outside the CDR3, is GAGVSQSPSNKVTEKGKDVELRCDPISGHTALYWYRQSLGQGLEFLIYFQGNSAPDKSGLPSDRFSAERTGGSVSTLTIQRTQQEDSAVYLCASSGRSDTQYFGPGTRLTVL.

This clone turned up a few times. This chain links TRBV27 with TRBJ2-1; D is possibly TRBD2 (6 bases). The germline V gene encodes CDR1 MNHEY and CDR2 SMNVEV (reference sequence). The CDR3 length is 15 residues. Trimming left V 6 bases short and J 0 bases short, with 12 bases between. Written as DNA, the CDR3 is TGTGCCAGCAGGAGGGACTTAAGCTCCTACAATGAGCAGTTCTTC. Translated: CASRRDLSSYNEQFF.

The genes are TRBV9 and TRBJ2-1; 7 positions match TRBD2. V was clipped by 0 bases and J by 6 bases; unmatched bases: 6. The CDR3 covers 15 residues. Per germline, CDR1 SGDLS and CDR2 YYNGEE. Written as DNA, the CDR3 is TGTGCCAGCAGCGTAGGCGGGAGCCTCTCCAATGAGCAGTTCTTC. Translation gives CASSVGGSLSNEQFF.

This clone was detected a few times. The chain couples TRBV29-1 to TRBJ1-4; perhaps TRBD1 as D (6 bases). The CDR3 runs 15 residues. The V gene lost 6 bases and the J gene lost 3 bases, with 17 bases spanning the gap. Germline V lookup: CDR1 SQVTM, CDR2 ANQGSEA. The CDR3 sequence is CSVGRSGTSNEKLFF. CDR3 coding DNA: TGCAGCGTCGGTCGGTCCGGGACATCTAATGAAAAACTGTTTTTT. Drawing the rest from reference TRBV29-1 and TRBJ1-4, the complete variable domain is SAVISQKPSRDICQRGTSLTIQCQVDSQVTMMFWYRQQPGQSLTLIATANQGSEATYESGFVIDKFPISRPNLTFSTLTVSNMSPEDSSIYLCSVGRSGTSNEKLFFGSGTQLSVL.

This clone has just a few counts. The V call is TRBV28, the J call TRBJ2-7; D might be TRBD2 (5 bases). The germline V gene encodes CDR1 MDHEN and CDR2 SYDVKM. There are 15 residues in the CDR3. Between the trimmed V and J ends, which lost 6 bases and 3 bases, there was a span of 18 bases. The CDR3 loop reads CASSPGGEASYEQYF. In DNA form, the CDR3 reads TGTGCCAGCAGCCCAGGAGGCGAGGCGAGCTACGAGCAGTACTTC.

The chain links TRBV29-1 to TRBJ2-5; D unresolved. V gave up 7 bases and J gave up 2 bases, with 8 bases separating them. This CDR3 is built from 11 residues. CDR1 and CDR2 from the germline V gene are SQVTM and ANQGSEA. The CDR3 bases are TGCAGCGGCTGGGAACAAGAGACCCAGTACTTC. The encoded protein is CSGWEQETQYF.

V and J are TRBV30 and TRBJ1-3, with a possible D match to TRBD1 (6 bases). Trimming left V 3 bases short and J 1 base short, with 16 bases between. Per the germline V gene, CDR1 is GTSNPN and CDR2 is SVGIG (reference sequence). The CDR3 spans 16 residues. CDR3 residues: CAWSLGPGASGNTIYF. In DNA form, the CDR3 reads TGTGCCTGGAGCCTCGGTCCAGGGGCATCTGGAAACACCATATATTTT. The complete variable domain, with remaining parts taken from reference TRBV30 and TRBJ1-3, reads SQTIHQWPATLVQPVGSPLSLECTVEGTSNPNLYWYRQAAGRGLQLLFYSVGIGQISSEVPQNLSASRPQDRQFILSSKKLLLSDSGFYLCAWSLGPGASGNTIYFGEGSWLTVV.